This TCR beta chain derives from a study of post-analysis software for immune sequencing data (dated by TCRdb to the mid-2010s). About the full investigation: The recorded disease courses included relapsing-remitting, secondary progressive and progressive-relapsing multiple sclerosis, and some patients had no subtype annotation. The multiple sclerosis patient repertoires were compared with more than 10 previously published healthy control repertoires from donors aged about 6 to 26 years. A subset of samples was prepared in parallel using single-end sample barcoding, then pooled and co-amplified after Illumina adapter ligation. The full study reports these points: Direct clustering with F measure revealed strong co-clustering of samples prepared in the same batch, which led to a batch-effect correction. The multiple sclerosis patient group was slightly younger than the control group. Roughly 5 TRBV segments, including TRBV5-6, TRBV5-1 and TRBV20-1, were significantly more frequent in patients than controls. Significantly lower normalized Chao1 diversity was found in multiple sclerosis patients than in controls, suggesting substantial peripheral T-cell clonal expansion.

TCR beta repertoires were profiled from peripheral blood of roughly 13 young patients with multiple sclerosis to demonstrate the VDJtools post-analysis software. Multiple sclerosis patients were children and adolescents aged 6 to 15 years. Preparation of the library involved PCR. The sequencer listed for this sample is Illumina HiSeq 2500. To reduce PCR and sequencing biases, unique molecular identifiers were incorporated into the TCR beta cDNA libraries. Some 500,000 cDNA molecules were obtained per 1 to 10 million input T cells, so each molecule approximated one T cell. The patient libraries were prepared and sequenced using the same protocol as the earlier healthy control dataset. Within a given batch, samples were prepared together, multiplexed and sequenced on the same HiSeq lane. The paper's processing steps were these. Raw barcoded reads were processed with MIGEC, discarding single-read molecular identifier groups before consensus assembly and CDR3 extraction. Clonotype tables were post-analysed with VDJtools, and diversity was normalized by down-sampling all datasets to the smallest sample size. In repertoire overlap clustering, CDR3 amino acid sequences, but not nucleotide sequences, were matched to correct batch-related cross-sample contamination. TCRdb reran the public reads through fastp at Q25 and MiXCR, keeping productive beta chains. Merged by CDR3 protein, the rows form single entries marked with the most common genes and DNA. The V and J calls come from TCRdb's annotation, not from the publication. The sample table lists 740,000 or so distinct CDR3 sequences, roughly half of them with a count of one. The leading ten clones occupy approximately 4.5% of the sample.

CDR1 and CDR2, per the germline V gene, are SGHVS and FNYEAQ. From the cysteine up to the phenylalanine, the CDR3 has a length of 14 residues. Only CDR3 DNA is held: 42 bases, read in frame from base 1. This clonotype has more than one count but fewer than ten. Its antigen has not been determined. No much larger clone is present one base from it, and per-base qualities are unavailable. The sample taken for sequencing was blood. The sequence came from a girl aged 10 to 17 with multiple sclerosis. Here the chain combines TRBV7-6 and TRBJ2-4; the best D guess is TRBD2, with 6 bases matching. The DNA matches TRBJ2-7 better at its end, which makes the J call doubtful. The DNA sequence follows: TGTGCCAGCAGCCTAGATAGCGGAGCCTACGAGCAGTACTTC. This codes for CASSLDSGAYEQYF.